This T cell receptor (beta chain) was identified in a study of sequential checkpoint blockade in melanoma. Study as a whole: First-line arms were nivolumab then ipilimumab, or the reverse, randomized 1:1. TCRβ was sequenced from DNA of approximately 92 pretreatment tumors. General observations from the study: T-cell fraction and clonality followed PD-L1 and CD8+ counts, not mutational load.

This clone is medium-sized (0.01 to 0.1%). Its antigen is undetermined. The treatment: randomized to nivolumab then ipilimumab (arm A) or the reverse (arm B). None of the patients previously received DNA-damaging chemotherapy. V lost 4 bases and J 2 bases, leaving 12 bases between the germline ends. The CDR3 length is 16 residues. CDR1 MDHEN and CDR2 SYDVKM come from the germline V gene. Generated by immunoSEQ multiplex PCR, the TCRdb table keeps only in-frame clones and is missing some. The data contain 3,000 or so clones, approximately 20% of them singletons. The chain combines TRBV28 with TRBJ2-6; D uncertain. The material sequenced was tumor tissue (inferred from file names), taken from a patient given nivolumab and ipilimumab in sequence. The sequence was obtained from a human donor with melanoma. The CDR3 region is CASSSRGVTGANVLTF. The CDR3 DNA reads as TGTGCCAGCAGTTCCCGCGGAGTGACTGGGGCCAACGTCCTGACTTTC.